This T cell receptor beta chain was identified during a study of blood T cell repertoires in COVID-19. Study-wide context: Both acute and convalescent COVID-19 samples were obtained from the United States, Italy and Spain.

In the original analysis: Nucleated cell number was recorded as an estimate derived from reference gene primer amplification. Here immunoSEQ multiplex PCR was the method, and the copy in TCRdb shows in-frame clones only, minus some. Clone size and the V and J calls come from that table; the DNA yielded D and trimming. The repertoire consists of some 150,000 clones, with 65% to 85% occurring once and the leading ten covering over 8.5%. This CDR3 has 15 residues. CDR1 SGHTA and CDR2 FQGNSA come from the germline V gene. J gave up 0 bases and V 5 bases, and 3 bases lay outside the gene matches. The TCR was taken from a man between 45 and 60 years old with active or convalescent COVID-19. V usage is TRBV7-2 and J usage is TRBJ2-5; 10 positions match TRBD1. The sample comprised peripheral blood. DNA for the CDR3: TGTGCCAGCAGCCAGGACAGGGGGTACCAAGAGACCCAGTACTTC. Its translation: CASSQDRGYQETQYF.